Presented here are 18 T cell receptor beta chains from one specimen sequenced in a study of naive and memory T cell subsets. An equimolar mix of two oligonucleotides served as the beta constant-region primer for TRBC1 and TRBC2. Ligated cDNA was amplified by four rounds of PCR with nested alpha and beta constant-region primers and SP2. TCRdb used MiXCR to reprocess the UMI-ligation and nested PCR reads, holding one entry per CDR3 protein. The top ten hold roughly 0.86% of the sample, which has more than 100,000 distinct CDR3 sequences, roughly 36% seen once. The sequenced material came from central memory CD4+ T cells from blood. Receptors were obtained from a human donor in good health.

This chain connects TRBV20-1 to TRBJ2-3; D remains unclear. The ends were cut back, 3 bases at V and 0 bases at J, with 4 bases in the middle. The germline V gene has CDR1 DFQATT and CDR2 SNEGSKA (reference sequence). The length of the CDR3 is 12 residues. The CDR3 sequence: CSASFSTDTQYF. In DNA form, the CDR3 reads TGCAGTGCTAGCTTTAGCACAGATACGCAGTATTTT.

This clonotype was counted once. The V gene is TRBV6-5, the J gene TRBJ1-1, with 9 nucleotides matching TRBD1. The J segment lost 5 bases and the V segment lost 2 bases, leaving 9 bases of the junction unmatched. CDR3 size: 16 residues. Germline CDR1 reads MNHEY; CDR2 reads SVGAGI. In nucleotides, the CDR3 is TGTGCCAGCAGTTACATCGCGGGACAGGGACGGACTGAAGCTTTCTTT. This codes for CASSYIAGQGRTEAFF.

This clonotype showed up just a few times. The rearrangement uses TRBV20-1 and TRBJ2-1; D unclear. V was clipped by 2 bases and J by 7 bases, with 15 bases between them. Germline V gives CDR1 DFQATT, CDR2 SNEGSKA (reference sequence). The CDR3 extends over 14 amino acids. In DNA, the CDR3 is TGCAGTGCTAGAAATTCCAGGACCGGGAATGAGCAGTTCTTC. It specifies CSARNSRTGNEQFF.

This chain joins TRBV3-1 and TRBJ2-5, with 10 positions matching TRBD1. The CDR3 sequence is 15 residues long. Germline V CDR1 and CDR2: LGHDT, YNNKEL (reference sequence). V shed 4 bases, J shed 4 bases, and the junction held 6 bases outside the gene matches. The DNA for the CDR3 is TGTGCCAGCAGCCTGACAGGGGGCTCGGCAGAGACCCAGTACTTC. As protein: CASSLTGGSAETQYF.

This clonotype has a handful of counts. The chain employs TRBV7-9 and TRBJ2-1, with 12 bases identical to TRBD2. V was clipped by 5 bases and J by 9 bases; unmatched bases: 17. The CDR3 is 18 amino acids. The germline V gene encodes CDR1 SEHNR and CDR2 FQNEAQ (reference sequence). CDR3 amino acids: CASSRSGPSGRAPREQFF. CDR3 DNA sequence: TGTGCCAGCAGCCGAAGTGGTCCTAGCGGGAGGGCCCCTCGTGAGCAGTTCTTC.

Here the CDR3 reads CASSRGQGLYYNEQFF. As DNA, the CDR3 is TGTGCCAGCAGCAGGGGACAGGGCCTCTACTACAATGAGCAGTTCTTC. The chain employs TRBV7-9 and TRBJ2-1; the match to TRBD1 covers 9 bases. J lost 3 bases, V lost 5 bases, and 8 bases had no gene match. This CDR3 contains 16 residues. Germline CDR1 reads SEHNR; CDR2 reads FQNEAQ (reference sequence).

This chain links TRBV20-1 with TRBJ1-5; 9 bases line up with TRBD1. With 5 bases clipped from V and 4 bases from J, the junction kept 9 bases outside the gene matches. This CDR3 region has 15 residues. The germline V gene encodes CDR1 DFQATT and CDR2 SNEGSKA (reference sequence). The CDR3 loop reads CSAPETGGMNQPQHF. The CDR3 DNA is TGCAGTGCTCCTGAGACAGGGGGAATGAATCAGCCCCAGCATTTT.

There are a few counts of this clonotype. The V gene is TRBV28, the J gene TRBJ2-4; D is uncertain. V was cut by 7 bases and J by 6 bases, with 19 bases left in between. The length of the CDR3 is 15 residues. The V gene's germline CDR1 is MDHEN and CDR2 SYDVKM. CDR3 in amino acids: CASTELVGSRNIQYF. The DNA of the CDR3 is TGTGCCAGCACCGAGCTAGTGGGATCCAGAAACATTCAGTACTTC. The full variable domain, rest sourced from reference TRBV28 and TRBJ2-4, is DVKVTQSSRYLVKRTGEKVFLECVQDMDHENMFWYRQDPGLGLRLIYFSYDVKMKEKGDIPEGYSVSREKKERFSLILESASTNQTSMYLCASTELVGSRNIQYFGAGTRLSVL.

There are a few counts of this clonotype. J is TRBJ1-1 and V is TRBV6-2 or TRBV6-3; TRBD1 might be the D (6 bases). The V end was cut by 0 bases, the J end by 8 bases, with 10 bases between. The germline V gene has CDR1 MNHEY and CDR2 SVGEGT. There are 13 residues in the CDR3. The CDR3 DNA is TGTGCCAGCAGTTACTCGGGCGGGACAGAAGCTTTCTTT. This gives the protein CASSYSGGTEAFF.

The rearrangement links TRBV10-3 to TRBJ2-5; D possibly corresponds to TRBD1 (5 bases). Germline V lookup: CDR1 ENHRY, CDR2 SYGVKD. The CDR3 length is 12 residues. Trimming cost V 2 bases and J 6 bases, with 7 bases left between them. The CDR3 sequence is CAISEDSKTQYF. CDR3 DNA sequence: TGTGCCATCAGTGAGGACAGCAAGACCCAGTACTTC.

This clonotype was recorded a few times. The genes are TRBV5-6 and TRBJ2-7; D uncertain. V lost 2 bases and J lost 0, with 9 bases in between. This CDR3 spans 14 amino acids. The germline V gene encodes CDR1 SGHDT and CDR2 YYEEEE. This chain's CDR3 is CASSFTQSSYEQYF. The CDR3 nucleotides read TGTGCCAGCAGCTTTACCCAGAGCTCCTACGAGCAGTACTTC. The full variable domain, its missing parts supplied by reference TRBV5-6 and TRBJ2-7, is DAGVTQSPTHLIKTRGQQVTLRCSPKSGHDTVSWYQQALGQGPQFIFQYYEEEERQRGNFPDRFSGHQFPNYSSELNVNALLLGDSALYLCASSFTQSSYEQYFGPGTRLTVT.

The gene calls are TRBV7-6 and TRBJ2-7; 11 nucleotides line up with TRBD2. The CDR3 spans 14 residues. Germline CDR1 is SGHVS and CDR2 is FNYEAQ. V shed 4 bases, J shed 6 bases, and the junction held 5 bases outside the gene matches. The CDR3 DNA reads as TGTGCCAGCAGCTCAACTAGCGGGAGACGCGAGCAGTACTTC. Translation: CASSSTSGRREQYF.

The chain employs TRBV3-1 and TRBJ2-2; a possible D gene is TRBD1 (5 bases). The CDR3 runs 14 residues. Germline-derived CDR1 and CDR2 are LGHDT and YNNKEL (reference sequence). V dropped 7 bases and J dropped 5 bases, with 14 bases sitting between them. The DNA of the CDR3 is TGTGCCAGCACCCCCCGGCAGGGAACCGGGGAGCTGTTTTTT. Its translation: CASTPRQGTGELFF.

CDR3 sequence: CSVEESGFGTEAFF. The CDR3 DNA reads TGCAGCGTTGAAGAATCTGGGTTTGGGACTGAAGCTTTCTTT. The chain has TRBV29-1 and TRBJ1-1; D gene ambiguous. V dropped 0 bases and J dropped 5 bases, with 13 bases sitting between them. CDR3 size: 14 residues. Germline loops: CDR1 SQVTM, CDR2 ANQGSEA.

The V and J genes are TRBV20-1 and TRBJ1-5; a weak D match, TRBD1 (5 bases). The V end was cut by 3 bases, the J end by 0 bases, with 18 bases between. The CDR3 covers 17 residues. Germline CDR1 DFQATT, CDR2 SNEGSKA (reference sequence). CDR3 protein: CSARPDSAPYSNQPQHF. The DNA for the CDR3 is TGCAGTGCTAGGCCCGACAGTGCCCCTTATAGCAATCAGCCCCAGCATTTT.

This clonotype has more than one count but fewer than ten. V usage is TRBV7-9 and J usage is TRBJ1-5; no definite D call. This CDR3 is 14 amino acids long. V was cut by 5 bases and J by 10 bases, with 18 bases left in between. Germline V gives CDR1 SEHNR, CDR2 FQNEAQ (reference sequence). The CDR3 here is CASSGSAAEVPQHF. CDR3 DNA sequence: TGTGCCAGCAGCGGCAGCGCCGCCGAGGTACCCCAGCATTTT.

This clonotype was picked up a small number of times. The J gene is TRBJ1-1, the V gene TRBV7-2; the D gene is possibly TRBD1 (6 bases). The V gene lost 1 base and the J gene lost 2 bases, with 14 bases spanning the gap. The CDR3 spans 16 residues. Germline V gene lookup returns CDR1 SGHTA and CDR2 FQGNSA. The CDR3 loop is CASSLVAIGGNTEAFF. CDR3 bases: TGTGCCAGCAGCTTAGTCGCCATTGGGGGCAACACTGAAGCTTTCTTT.

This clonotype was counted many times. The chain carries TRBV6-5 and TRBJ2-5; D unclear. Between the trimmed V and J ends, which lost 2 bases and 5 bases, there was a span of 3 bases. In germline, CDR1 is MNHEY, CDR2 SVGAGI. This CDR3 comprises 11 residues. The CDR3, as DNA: TGTGCCAGCAGTTACAGGGAGACCCAGTACTTC. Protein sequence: CASSYRETQYF.